What follows are 16 T cell receptor beta chains derived from one specimen sequenced in a study of blood T cell repertoires in COVID-19. Data came from immunoSEQ multiplex PCR; TCRdb stores just in-frame clones and leaves some out. This table has about 400,000 clones, approximately 90% appearing once. The sequencing input was peripheral blood. Receptors originate from a woman in her 30s with acute or convalescent COVID-19.

The genes are TRBV6-5 and TRBJ2-5; possibly TRBD1 for D (6 bases). Per the germline V gene, CDR1 is MNHEY and CDR2 is SVGAGI. The CDR3 has 12 residues. The V gene lost 11 bases and the J gene lost 2 bases, with 12 bases spanning the gap. Here the CDR3 reads CAAQTGQETQYF. CDR3 bases: TGTGCCGCACAGACAGGTCAAGAGACCCAGTACTTC.

The chain carries TRBV5-1 and TRBJ2-7, with TRBD1 as a possible D gene (6 bases). Germline V gene lookup returns CDR1 SGHRS and CDR2 YFSETQ. Trimming took off 2 bases at V and 1 base at J, with 10 bases between the two ends. The CDR3 sequence is 14 residues long. The CDR3 sequence: CASSFSDRSYEQYF. The CDR3 nucleotides are TGCGCCAGCAGCTTTTCGGACAGATCCTACGAGCAGTACTTC.

This clone was recorded many times. J is TRBJ2-1 and V is TRBV6-5, with D unresolved. The ends were cut back, 6 bases at V and 6 bases at J, with 9 bases in the middle. Germline CDR1 is MNHEY and CDR2 is SVGAGI. CDR3 size: 12 residues. Here the CDR3 DNA reads TGTGCCAGCAGAGAGTCGGGCAATGAGCAGTTCTTC. Encoded protein: CASRESGNEQFF.

The CDR3 reads CASSFDRVGNTIYF. DNA for the CDR3: TGTGCCAGCAGCTTCGACAGGGTCGGAAACACCATATATTTT. V usage is TRBV11-2 and J usage is TRBJ1-3, with 7 bases that match TRBD1. The junction had 3 bases not matched to a gene; V was cut back by 3 bases and J by 4 bases. The CDR3 spans 14 residues. CDR1 and CDR2 from the germline V gene are SGHAT and FQNNGV.

V gene TRBV24-1 combines with J gene TRBJ2-7; 10 nucleotides agree with TRBD1. The V segment lost 4 bases and the J segment 4 bases; nucleotides outside the gene matches: 6. CDR3 size: 15 residues. Germline V lookup: CDR1 KGHDR, CDR2 SFDVKD. CDR3 region: CATSDPTGGDYEQYF. Here the CDR3 DNA reads TGTGCCACCAGTGACCCGACAGGGGGCGATTACGAGCAGTACTTC.

The rearrangement uses TRBV7-9 and TRBJ1-4; TRBD1 matches at 9 bases. The CDR3 has 15 amino acids. Germline-derived CDR1 and CDR2 are SEHNR and FQNEAQ (reference sequence). J lost 7 bases, V lost 4 bases, and 7 bases had no gene match. The CDR3 nucleotides read TGTGCCAGCAGCTCGCCGGGACAGGGTCGTGAAAAACTGTTTTTT. Protein product: CASSSPGQGREKLFF.

J is TRBJ1-6 and V is TRBV5-4; D not certain. V gave up 0 bases and J gave up 6 bases, with 7 bases separating them. This CDR3 spans 14 amino acids. Germline loops: CDR1 SGHNT, CDR2 YYREEE (reference sequence). The chain's CDR3 is CASSLAGSNSPLHF. For the CDR3, the DNA is TGTGCCAGCAGCTTGGCTGGCAGTAATTCACCCCTCCACTTT.

V and J are TRBV19 and TRBJ1-1; 7 bases map to TRBD1. The ends lost 3 bases at V and 7 bases at J; junction bases unmatched: 5. The CDR3 is 13 residues long. CDR1 LNHDA and CDR2 SQIVND come from the germline V gene (reference sequence). The CDR3 region has the DNA TGTGCCAGTAGTATTACGTGGACAGGTGAAGCTTTCTTT. Protein sequence: CASSITWTGEAFF.

The genes are TRBV3-1 (or the pseudogene TRBV3-2) and TRBJ2-1; 10 nucleotides agree with TRBD2. The CDR3 totals 18 residues. The germline V gene has CDR1 LGHDT and CDR2 YNNKEL (reference sequence). Germline trimming cut 8 bases from V and 7 bases from J; bases unmatched to any gene: 20. CDR3 residues: CASGGSGGFGAGKNEQFF. CDR3 coding DNA: TGTGCCAGCGGAGGTAGCGGGGGGTTTGGGGCGGGGAAAAATGAGCAGTTCTTC.

The gene calls are TRBV30 and TRBJ1-6; no reliable D call. Trimming left V 5 bases short and J 7 bases short, with 12 bases between. The germline V gene encodes CDR1 GTSNPN and CDR2 SVGIG (reference sequence). The CDR3 runs 13 residues. CDR3 nucleotides: TGTGCCTGGGGGGAGAGTACCAATTCACCCCTCCACTTT. Amino acid sequence: CAWGESTNSPLHF.

The CDR3 sequence: CASSRRQGANEQYF. As DNA, the CDR3 is TGTGCCAGCAGCCGCAGACAGGGGGCGAACGAGCAGTACTTC. V and J are TRBV3-1 (or the pseudogene TRBV3-2) and TRBJ2-7, with 10 bases identical to TRBD1. The CDR3 runs 14 residues. The V gene's germline CDR1 is LGHDT and CDR2 YNNKEL (reference sequence). The junction had 5 bases not matched to a gene; V was cut back by 4 bases and J by 5 bases.

This rearrangement joins TRBV2 to TRBJ2-3; 8 positions agree with TRBD2. V dropped 2 bases and J dropped 2; count of bases not matched to a gene: 9. The length of the CDR3 is 17 residues. Per germline, CDR1 SNHLY and CDR2 FYNNEI. The CDR3 here is CASSESPAGAVTDTQYF. In nucleotides, the CDR3 is TGTGCCAGCAGTGAATCCCCAGCGGGGGCCGTCACAGATACGCAGTATTTT.

This sequence joins TRBV6-6 and TRBJ2-5; 9 nucleotides match TRBD2. Germline CDR1 is MNHNY and CDR2 is SVGAGI (reference sequence). The trim removed 6 bases at V and 4 bases at J, leaving 6 bases unmatched. This CDR3 spans 14 amino acids. The CDR3 sequence: CASRPAGGGETQYF. DNA of the CDR3: TGTGCCAGCAGACCCGCGGGGGGGGGAGAGACCCAGTACTTC.

The chain uses TRBV9 and TRBJ2-1, with D perhaps matching TRBD2 (6 bases). This CDR3 region has 16 residues. Per germline, CDR1 SGDLS and CDR2 YYNGEE. V was cut by 0 bases and J by 9 bases, with 19 bases left in between. Here the CDR3 reads CASSVAGETVPTEQFF. Written as DNA, the CDR3 is TGTGCCAGCAGCGTAGCGGGGGAGACAGTACCCACTGAGCAGTTCTTC.

The chain uses TRBV29-1 and TRBJ2-7; 7 bases match TRBD2. CDR1 is SQVTM and CDR2 is ANQGSEA in the germline V gene. This CDR3 is built from 12 residues. With 6 bases clipped from V and 5 bases from J, the junction kept 7 bases outside the gene matches. The CDR3 nucleotides are TGCAGCGTAGCGGGACTACCGAACGAGCAGTACTTC. Protein product: CSVAGLPNEQYF.

This clone has just a few counts. The sample holds other DNA sequences that translate to the same CDR3. V gene TRBV6-5 combines with J gene TRBJ1-6; 7 positions match TRBD1. CDR3 size: 11 residues. Per germline, CDR1 MNHEY and CDR2 SVGAGI. The junction had 0 bases not matched to a gene; V was cut back by 8 bases and J by 8 bases. CDR3: CASGQDSPLHF. CDR3 DNA sequence: TGTGCCAGCGGACAGGATTCACCCCTCCACTTT.